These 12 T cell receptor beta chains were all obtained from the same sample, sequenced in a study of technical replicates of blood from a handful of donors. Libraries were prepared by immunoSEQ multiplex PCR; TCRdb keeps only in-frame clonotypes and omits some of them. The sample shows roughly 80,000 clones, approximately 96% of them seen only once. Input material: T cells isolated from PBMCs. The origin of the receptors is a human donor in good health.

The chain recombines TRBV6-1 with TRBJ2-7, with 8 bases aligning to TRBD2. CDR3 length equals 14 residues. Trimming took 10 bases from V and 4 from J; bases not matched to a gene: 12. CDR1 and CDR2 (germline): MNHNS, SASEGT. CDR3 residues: CATGLGSGGYEQYF. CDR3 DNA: TGTGCCACGGGTCTTGGGAGCGGGGGTTACGAGCAGTACTTC.

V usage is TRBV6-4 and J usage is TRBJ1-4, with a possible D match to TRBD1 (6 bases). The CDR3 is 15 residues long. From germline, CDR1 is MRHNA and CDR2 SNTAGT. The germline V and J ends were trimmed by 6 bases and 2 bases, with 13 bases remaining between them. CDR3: CASSPNGQTNEKLFF. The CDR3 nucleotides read TGTGCCAGCAGCCCCAATGGACAGACTAATGAAAAACTGTTTTTT.

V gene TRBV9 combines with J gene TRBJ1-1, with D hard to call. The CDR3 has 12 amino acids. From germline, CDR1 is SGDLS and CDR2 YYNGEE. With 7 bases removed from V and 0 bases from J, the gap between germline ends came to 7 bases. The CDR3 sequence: CASGQLNTEAFF. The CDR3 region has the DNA TGTGCCAGCGGGCAACTGAACACTGAAGCTTTCTTT. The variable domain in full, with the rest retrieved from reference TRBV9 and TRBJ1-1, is DSGVTQTPKHLITATGQRVTLRCSPRSGDLSVYWYQQSLDQGLQFLIQYYNGEERAKGNILERFSAQQFPDLHSELNLSSLELGDSALYFCASGQLNTEAFFGQGTRLTVV.

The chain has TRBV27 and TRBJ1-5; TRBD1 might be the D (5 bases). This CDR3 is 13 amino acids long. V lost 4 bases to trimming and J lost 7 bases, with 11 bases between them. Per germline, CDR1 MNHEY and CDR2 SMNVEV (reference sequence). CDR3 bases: TGTGCCAGCAGTTACAGGTACGGGCAGCCCCAGCATTTT. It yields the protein CASSYRYGQPQHF.

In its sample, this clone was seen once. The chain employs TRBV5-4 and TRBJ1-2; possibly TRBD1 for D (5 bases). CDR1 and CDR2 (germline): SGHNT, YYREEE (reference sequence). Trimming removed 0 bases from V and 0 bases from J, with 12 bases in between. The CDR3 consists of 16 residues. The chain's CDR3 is CASSLVTVGANYGYTF. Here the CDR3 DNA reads TGTGCCAGCAGCTTGGTGACAGTTGGAGCTAACTATGGCTACACCTTC.

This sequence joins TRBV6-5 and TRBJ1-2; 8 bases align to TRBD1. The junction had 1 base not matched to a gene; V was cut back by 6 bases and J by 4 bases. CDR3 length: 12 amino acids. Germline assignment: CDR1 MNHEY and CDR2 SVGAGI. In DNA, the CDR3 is TGTGCCAGCAGGGGACAGGCCTATGGCTACACCTTC. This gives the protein CASRGQAYGYTF.

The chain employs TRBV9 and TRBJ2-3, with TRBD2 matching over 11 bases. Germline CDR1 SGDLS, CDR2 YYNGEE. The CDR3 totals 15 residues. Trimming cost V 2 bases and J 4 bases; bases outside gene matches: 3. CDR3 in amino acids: CASSVTLAGADTQYF. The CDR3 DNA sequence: TGTGCCAGCAGCGTTACACTAGCGGGAGCAGATACGCAGTATTTT.

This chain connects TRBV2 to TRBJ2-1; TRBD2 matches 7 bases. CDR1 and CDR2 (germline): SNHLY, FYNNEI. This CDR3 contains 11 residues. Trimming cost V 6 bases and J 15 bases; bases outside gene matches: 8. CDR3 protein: CASRPSGMWFF. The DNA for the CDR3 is TGTGCCAGCAGACCGAGCGGGATGTGGTTCTTC.

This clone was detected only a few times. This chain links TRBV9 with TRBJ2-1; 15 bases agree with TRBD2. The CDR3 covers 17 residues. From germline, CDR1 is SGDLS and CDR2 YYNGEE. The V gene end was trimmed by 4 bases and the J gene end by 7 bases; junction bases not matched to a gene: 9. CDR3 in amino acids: CASSLNTGLAGGNEQFF. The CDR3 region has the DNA TGTGCCAGCAGCTTAAATACGGGACTAGCGGGAGGTAATGAGCAGTTCTTC.

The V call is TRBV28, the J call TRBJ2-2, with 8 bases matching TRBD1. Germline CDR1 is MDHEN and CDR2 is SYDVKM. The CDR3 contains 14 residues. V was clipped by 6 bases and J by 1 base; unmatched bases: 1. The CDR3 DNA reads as TGTGCCAGCAGAGACAGGGGGAACACCGGGGAGCTGTTTTTT. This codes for CASRDRGNTGELFF.

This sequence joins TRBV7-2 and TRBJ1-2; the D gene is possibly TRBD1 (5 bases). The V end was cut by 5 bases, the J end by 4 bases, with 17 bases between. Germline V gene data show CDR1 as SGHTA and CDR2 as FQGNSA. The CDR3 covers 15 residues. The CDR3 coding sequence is TGTGCCAGCAGCCTCCGAATGGGGGGATCCTATGGCTACACCTTC. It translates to CASSLRMGGSYGYTF.

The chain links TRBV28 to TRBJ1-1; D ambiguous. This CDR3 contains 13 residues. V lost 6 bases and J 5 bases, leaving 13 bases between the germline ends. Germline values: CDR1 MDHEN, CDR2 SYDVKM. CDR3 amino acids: CASRLGPGTEAFF. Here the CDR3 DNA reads TGTGCCAGCAGACTAGGACCTGGGACTGAAGCTTTCTTT.